This TCR beta chain stems from a study of cytomegalovirus exposure and HLA in healthy donors. Study-level points and caveats: From TCR beta sequences, most subjects' HLA-A and HLA-B alleles were reportedly predicted accurately. Cytomegalovirus-associated TCR beta chains were listed, numbering some 170.

As to this clone: Antigen specificity is unknown.

The study sampled nominally healthy donors, though unrecorded immune exposures were likely. Losses at the gene ends were 6 bases for V and 16 bases for J; bases not matched to a gene: 15. Germline-derived CDR1 and CDR2 are SEHNR and FQNEAQ (reference sequence). The CDR3 runs 13 residues. A multiplex PCR was run with 60 Vbeta primers and 13 Jbeta primers. Measured with immunoSEQ multiplex PCR; TCRdb has only the in-frame clones, and not every one. Seen here are 160,000 or so clones, about 65% observed once, and the top ten hold over 2.5%. The sequenced material came from PBMCs. The source is a woman in her 30s in good health and CMV-seronegative. V gene TRBV7-9 combines with J gene TRBJ1-3; 7 bases are shared with TRBD1. The CDR3 loop is CASSSPRTGPMYF. Written as DNA, the CDR3 is TGTGCCAGCAGTTCCCCCAGGACAGGCCCAATGTATTTT.